This TCR beta chain came from a study of blood T cell repertoires in COVID-19. For the study at large: The cDNA or gDNA used as material had been derived from T cells, B-cell-depleted T cells, or PBMCs.

The CDR3 runs 16 residues. CDR1 and CDR2 (germline): MDHEN, SYDVKM. Trimming cost V 3 bases and J 0 bases; bases outside gene matches: 5. Study members were between roughly 18 and 89 years old and lived in 24 US regions. Cohort assignment relied on participant-reported clinical history. Method: immunoSEQ multiplex PCR; TCRdb's copy keeps in-frame clones and lacks some. The sample shows 150,000 to 200,000 clones, approximately 73% of them seen only once. This TCR derives from a woman aged 45-59 years with acute COVID-19. The chain couples TRBV28 to TRBJ1-5; TRBD1 matches at 7 bases. Sequencing input: PBMCs or T cells enriched from blood (not recorded which). The CDR3 nucleotides read TGTGCCAGCAGTTTCTCTGGGACAGTTAGCAATCAGCCCCAGCATTTT. This codes for CASSFSGTVSNQPQHF. Filled out from reference TRBV28 and TRBJ1-5, the complete variable domain reads DVKVTQSSRYLVKRTGEKVFLECVQDMDHENMFWYRQDPGLGLRLIYFSYDVKMKEKGDIPEGYSVSREKKERFSLILESASTNQTSMYLCASSFSGTVSNQPQHFGDGTRLSIL.